This TCR beta chain was captured by sequencing in a study of blood T cell repertoires in COVID-19. Looking at the study overall: T cells, B-cell-depleted T cells, or PBMCs supplied cDNA or gDNA.

This CDR3 region has 15 residues. Trimming stripped 2 bases from V and 0 bases from J, with 11 bases between. Germline V CDR1 and CDR2: MDHEN, SYDVKM. Profiled with immunoSEQ multiplex PCR; TCRdb holds only in-frame clones, not every one. This sample has approximately 96,000 clones, with 85% to 90% found just once. The sequence was collected from a human donor with COVID-19, enrolled during active disease. The donor label of this sample is uncertain. The chain is built from TRBV28 and TRBJ2-7, with a weak D call TRBD1 (6 bases). The sequencing input was peripheral blood. In DNA form, the CDR3 reads TGTGCCAGCAGTTTAGGGGGCAGGCTCTCCTACGAGCAGTACTTC. Translation: CASSLGGRLSYEQYF.